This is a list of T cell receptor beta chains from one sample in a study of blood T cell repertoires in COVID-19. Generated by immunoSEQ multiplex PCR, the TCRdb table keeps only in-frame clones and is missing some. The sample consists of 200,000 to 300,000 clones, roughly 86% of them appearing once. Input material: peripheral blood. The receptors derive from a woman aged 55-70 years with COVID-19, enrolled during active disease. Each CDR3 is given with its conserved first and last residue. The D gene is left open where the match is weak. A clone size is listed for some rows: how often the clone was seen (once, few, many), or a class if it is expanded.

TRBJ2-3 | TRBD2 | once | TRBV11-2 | CASSPTGQREDTQYF | TGTGCCAGCAGCCCTACTGGGCAGCGGGAAGATACGCAGTATTTT
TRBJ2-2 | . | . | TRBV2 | CASEERASSTGELFF | TGTGCCAGCGAGGAAAGGGCTAGCAGCACCGGGGAGCTGTTTTTT
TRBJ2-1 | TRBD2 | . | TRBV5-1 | CASSPGTSTYNEQFF | TGCGCCAGCAGCCCCGGGACTAGTACCTACAATGAGCAGTTCTTC
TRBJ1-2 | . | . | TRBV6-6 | CAEREGNNYGYTF | TGTGCCGAACGGGAGGGGAATAACTATGGCTACACCTTC
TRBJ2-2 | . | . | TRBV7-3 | CASSSTVGTYTVNTGELFF | TGTGCCAGCAGCTCAACAGTGGGGACATACACCGTCAACACCGGGGAGCTGTTTTTT
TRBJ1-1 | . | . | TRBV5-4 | CASSLVGGSTEAFF | TGTGCCAGCAGCTTGGTGGGGGGTAGCACTGAAGCTTTCTTT
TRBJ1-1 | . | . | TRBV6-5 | CASSYNRLNTEAFF | TGTGCCAGCAGTTACAATAGATTGAACACTGAAGCTTTCTTT
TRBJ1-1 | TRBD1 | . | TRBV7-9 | CASSSRDRGLATEAFF | TGTGCCAGCAGCTCCCGGGACAGGGGATTAGCTACTGAAGCTTTCTTT
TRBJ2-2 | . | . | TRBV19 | CASSSGFNTGELFF | TGTGCCAGTAGTAGCGGATTCAACACCGGGGAGCTGTTTTTT
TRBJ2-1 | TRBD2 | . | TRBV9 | CASSPRLAAYNEQFF | TGTGCCAGCAGCCCCCGACTAGCGGCCTACAATGAGCAGTTCTTC
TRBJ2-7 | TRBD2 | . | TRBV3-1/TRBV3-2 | CASSQASGSWVEQYF | TGTGCCAGCAGCCAAGCTAGCGGGAGCTGGGTCGAGCAGTACTTC
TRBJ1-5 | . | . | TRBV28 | CASRSNDRVLNSNQPQHF | TGTGCCAGCAGATCAAACGACAGAGTCCTTAATAGCAATCAGCCCCAGCATTTT
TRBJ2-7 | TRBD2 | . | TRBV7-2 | CASSFGLAGGGEQYF | TGTGCCAGCAGCTTCGGACTAGCGGGAGGAGGGGAGCAGTACTTC
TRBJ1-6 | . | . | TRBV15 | CATSRDLDNNSPLHF | TGTGCCACCAGCAGAGATCTGGACAATAATTCACCCCTCCACTTT
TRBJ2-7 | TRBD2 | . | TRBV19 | CASSPRTSGISYEQYF | TGTGCCAGTAGTCCTCGGACTAGCGGGATCTCCTACGAGCAGTACTTC
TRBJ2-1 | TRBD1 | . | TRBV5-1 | CASSLVRGLSGFF | TGCGCCAGCAGCTTGGTCAGGGGGCTTTCGGGATTCTTC
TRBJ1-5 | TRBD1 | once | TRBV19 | CASTLGTGGRQPQHF | TGTGCCAGTACCCTTGGGACAGGGGGCCGGCAGCCCCAGCATTTT
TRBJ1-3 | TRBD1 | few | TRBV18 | CASSPGTGGTFSGNTIYF | TGTGCCAGCTCACCCGGGACAGGGGGGACCTTCTCTGGAAACACCATATATTTT
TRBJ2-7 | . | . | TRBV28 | CASSLRTAAPSYEQYF | TGTGCCAGCAGTTTAAGGACAGCAGCCCCCTCCTACGAGCAGTACTTC
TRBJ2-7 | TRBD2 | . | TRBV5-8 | CASGRECRASDTIPDEQYF | TGTGCCAGTGGGAGGGAGTGCAGGGCCTCCGACACTATCCCCGACGAGCAGTACTTC
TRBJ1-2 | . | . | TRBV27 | CASSFSGQGYGYTF | TGTGCCAGCAGTTTTAGCGGGCAGGGGTATGGCTACACCTTC
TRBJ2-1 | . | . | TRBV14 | CASSQYIEQFF | TGTGCCAGCAGCCAATATATAGAGCAGTTCTTC
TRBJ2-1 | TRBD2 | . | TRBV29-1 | CSGERDGYNEQFF | TGCAGCGGTGAGCGGGACGGATACAATGAGCAGTTCTTC
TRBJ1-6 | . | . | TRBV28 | CASSLLTALRRNSPLHF | TGTGCCAGCAGTTTATTAACAGCTCTCAGGCGAAATTCACCCCTCCACTTT
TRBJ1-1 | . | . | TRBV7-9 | CASSLVGVEAFF | TGTGCCAGCAGCTTAGTAGGGGTTGAAGCTTTCTTT
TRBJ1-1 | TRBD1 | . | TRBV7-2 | CASSLTGTGNIAEAFF | TGTGCCAGCAGCTTGACCGGGACAGGGAATATCGCTGAAGCTTTCTTT
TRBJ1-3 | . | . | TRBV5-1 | CASSLQGLPGNTIYF | TGCGCCAGCAGCCTTCAGGGTCTACCTGGAAACACCATATATTTT
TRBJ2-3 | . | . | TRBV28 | CASSRMGGVTDTQYF | TGTGCCAGCAGCAGAATGGGGGGAGTAACAGATACGCAGTATTTT
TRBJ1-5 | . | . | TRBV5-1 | CASSLYGGSNQPQHF | TGCGCCAGCAGCCTATACGGAGGGTCCAATCAGCCCCAGCATTTT